The T cell receptor beta chain described here comes from a study of immune evolution from preneoplasia to lung adenocarcinoma. Study findings and constraints: T cell clonality was higher in KRAS-mutant than EGFR-mutant or wild-type nodules. Later-stage lesions seemingly showed higher T cell density and diversity than normal lung.

The method was immunoSEQ multiplex PCR; TCRdb's version includes in-frame clones alone and lacks a portion of them. The sample includes 1,500 to 2,000 clones, about 84% seen only once; the top ten take roughly a sixth. Between about 2014 and 2018, patients underwent resection in Japan or China. H&E slides confirmed each diagnosis, reviewed by two pathologists independently. With respect to this clone: Its antigen remains unknown.

CDR1 and CDR2 from the germline V gene are GTSNPN and SVGIG (reference sequence). Trimming removed 8 bases from V and 1 base from J, with 10 bases in between. CDR3 length equals 12 residues. The origin of this receptor is a person between 70 and 80 years old with lung adenocarcinoma. The chain combines TRBV30 with TRBJ2-3, with a tentative D call TRBD1 (6 bases). Sequenced sample: FFPE atypical adenomatous hyperplasia tissue from the lung. Noted subset: atypical adenomatous hyperplasia (AAH), lung preneoplasia. The chain's CDR3 is CALGGGTDTQYF. The DNA for the CDR3 is TGTGCCCTTGGGGGCGGCACAGATACGCAGTATTTT.